This TCR beta chain comes out of a study of blood T cell repertoires in COVID-19 (dated by TCRdb to about 2020). Concerning the study at large: Collaborator samples came from the United States, Italy and Spain and covered acute and convalescent phases of COVID-19. The material from the prospective study consisted of cDNA or gDNA derived from T cells, B-cell-depleted T cells, or PBMCs. The dataset comprised deeply sampled blood TCRbeta repertoires from subjects exposed to, actively infected with, or recovered from COVID-19. The repertoires were released in a freely available public database intended as a resource for research on the immune response to SARS-CoV-2. The samples were drawn from two sources: the first 160 participants of the ongoing ImmuneRACE study, and about 1,300 subjects contributed by 6 global collaborators. Nearly every sample came with metadata listing a de-identified subject ID, COVID-19 status, age in years and sex. Where available, HLA class I and class II types were obtained from metadata supplied by the sample provider rather than from assay-based typing.

The immunoSEQ Assay, a bias-controlled multiplex PCR, was used to amplify TCRbeta CDR3 regions from genomic DNA. The authors' analysis ran thus. The number of nucleated cells in each sample was estimated from the amplification of reference gene primers within the assay. To quantify the absolute abundance of each unique TCRbeta CDR3 rearrangement, sequence reads were collapsed and filtered. For each sample, productive Simpson clonality was calculated as the square root of Simpson's diversity index over productive rearrangements. Held by TCRdb, this immuneACCESS table contains in-frame sequences only and omits some clones. Under half of the omission traces to an unresolved V gene where checked; the cause of the rest is unknown. V and J calls and clone size come straight from that table; D and trimming were deduced from the DNA. The sample yields about 400,000 clones; approximately 86% were counted once. Together, the top ten hold about 7% of the sample.

Beyond this particular receptor, the publication reports: The quantity of clinical and demographic metadata differed by source and by participant and was supplied without curation.

CDR1 and CDR2 (SQVTM, ANQGSEA) derive from the germline V gene. Including the terminal cysteine and phenylalanine, the CDR3 comprises 12 residues. Only CDR3 DNA is held: 36 bases, read in frame from base 1. The trim is 7 bases for V and 7 bases for J, with a gap of 16 bases between the germline ends. Details on this clone: This clone's antigen is unknown. It has no much larger one-base neighbor in the sample; base qualities were not kept.

One collaborating source in Seattle enrolled patients while the patients were actively infected and followed the patients over time throughout the course of disease. The collaborating institutions used their own protocols to collect whole blood in K2EDTA tubes. Collaborator samples were shipped for TCRbeta analysis as frozen whole blood, isolated PBMCs, or DNA extracted from either sample type. The V gene is TRBV29-1 and the J gene is TRBJ1-1; the D region possibly corresponds to TRBD1 (6 bases align). This receptor was identified in a woman in her fifties or sixties with COVID-19, enrolled during active disease. Material: peripheral blood. The CDR3 protein sequence reads: CSGRTVPYEAFF. The bases are TGCAGCGGGAGGACAGTGCCGTATGAAGCTTTCTTT.